A selection of T cell receptor beta chains follows, all from one sample in a study of response to subunit inactivated influenza vaccine. TCRdb re-analysed the RT-PCR reads in MiXCR, keeping a single row per CDR3 protein. The table lists around 580,000 distinct CDR3 sequences, roughly 10% of them singletons, with roughly a tenth in the top ten. Sequences were derived from PBMCs from blood, sampled on the day of vaccination. The receptors shown here come from a man aged 50-60 years who received an inactivated influenza vaccine. The CDR3 runs from the conserved cysteine through the conserved F or W. The D gene is left open where the match is weak. The size entry is marked missing in some rows and otherwise reads once, few, many or a size class.

v_call: TRBV6-5; d_call: TRBD2; clone_size: NA; j_call: TRBJ2-1; cdr3_nt: TGTGCCAGCAGTTCGGGACTAGCGGGAATCTTCACCTACAATGAGCAGTTCTTC; cdr3_aa: CASSSGLAGIFTYNEQFF
v_call: TRBV5-1; d_call: NA; clone_size: few; j_call: TRBJ2-1; cdr3_nt: TGCGCCAGCAGCACCGGGGCAACCCGGGCCAATGAGCAGTTCTTC; cdr3_aa: CASSTGATRANEQFF
v_call: TRBV9; d_call: TRBD1; clone_size: many; j_call: TRBJ1-4; cdr3_nt: TGTGCCAGCAGCCCAGGGACAGGGGGGACTAATGAAAAACTGTTTTTT; cdr3_aa: CASSPGTGGTNEKLFF
v_call: TRBV2; d_call: NA; clone_size: few; j_call: TRBJ2-6; cdr3_nt: TGTGCCAGCAGTGCCGAACACCCTGGGGCCAACGTCCTGACTTTC; cdr3_aa: CASSAEHPGANVLTF
v_call: TRBV5-5; d_call: NA; clone_size: NA; j_call: TRBJ2-1; cdr3_nt: TGTGCCAGCAGCTTGGATGCCTTACTTGGTGAGCAGTTCTTC; cdr3_aa: CASSLDALLGEQFF
v_call: TRBV28; d_call: NA; clone_size: NA; j_call: TRBJ1-1; cdr3_nt: TGTGCCAGCACCCCCGACTGGGACACTGAAGCTTTCTTT; cdr3_aa: CASTPDWDTEAFF
v_call: TRBV28; d_call: TRBD1; clone_size: NA; j_call: TRBJ2-6; cdr3_nt: TGTGCCACCAATCCCACCCCAGGGGGCGTTGGGGCCAACGTCCTGACTTTC; cdr3_aa: CATNPTPGGVGANVLTF
v_call: TRBV4-1; d_call: NA; clone_size: few; j_call: TRBJ1-2; cdr3_nt: TGCGCCAGCAGCGCACCGGGACATAATGGATATGGCTACACCTTC; cdr3_aa: CASSAPGHNGYGYTF
v_call: TRBV7-2; d_call: NA; clone_size: NA; j_call: TRBJ2-7; cdr3_nt: TGTGCCAGCAGCTTCGGGTCAGCGGAAACCTACGAGCAGTACTTC; cdr3_aa: CASSFGSAETYEQYF
v_call: TRBV18; d_call: NA; clone_size: NA; j_call: TRBJ2-3; cdr3_nt: TGTGCCAGCTCACCCACGTACGGAGGCACAGATACGCAGTATTTT; cdr3_aa: CASSPTYGGTDTQYF
v_call: TRBV12-3/TRBV12-4; d_call: NA; clone_size: many; j_call: TRBJ2-7; cdr3_nt: TGTGCCAGCACCCGAAGCGGGACAGACTACGAGCAGTACTTC; cdr3_aa: CASTRSGTDYEQYF
v_call: TRBV5-1; d_call: NA; clone_size: NA; j_call: TRBJ1-2; cdr3_nt: TGCGCCAGCAGCCCGACGCGCCTTACGAGGCATGGCTACACCTTC; cdr3_aa: CASSPTRLTRHGYTF
v_call: TRBV7-6; d_call: TRBD2; clone_size: NA; j_call: TRBJ2-3; cdr3_nt: TGTGCCAGCAGCTTTTACGGGGGGGCCGGCACAGATACGCAGTATTTT; cdr3_aa: CASSFYGGAGTDTQYF
v_call: TRBV12-3/TRBV12-4; d_call: NA; clone_size: few; j_call: TRBJ2-1; cdr3_nt: TGTGCCAGCAGTTTTGGGGGAGGTCAGTGGAGTGAGCAGTTCTTC; cdr3_aa: CASSFGGGQWSEQFF
v_call: TRBV5-1; d_call: NA; clone_size: many; j_call: TRBJ2-1; cdr3_nt: TGCGCCAGCAGAGCCCCACGCGATGAGCAGTTCTTC; cdr3_aa: CASRAPRDEQFF
v_call: TRBV7-8; d_call: NA; clone_size: many; j_call: TRBJ1-2; cdr3_nt: TGTGCCAGCAGCTTAGAATTATCCGGGTCTGGCTATGGCTACACCTTC; cdr3_aa: CASSLELSGSGYGYTF
v_call: TRBV6-2/TRBV6-3; d_call: NA; clone_size: NA; j_call: TRBJ2-7; cdr3_nt: TGTGCCAGCACTTATGACCTGGACGGCAGAACCTACGAGCAGTACTTC; cdr3_aa: CASTYDLDGRTYEQYF
v_call: TRBV20-1; d_call: NA; clone_size: NA; j_call: TRBJ1-5; cdr3_nt: TGCAGTGCTGGACTCGTGGCCCTCAATCAGCCCCAGCATTTT; cdr3_aa: CSAGLVALNQPQHF
v_call: TRBV7-2; d_call: NA; clone_size: few; j_call: TRBJ2-1; cdr3_nt: TGTGCCAGCAGCTCCGGACTGGCCTTCACAATGAGGCAGTTCTTC; cdr3_aa: CASSSGLAFTMRQFF
v_call: TRBV5-1; d_call: TRBD1; clone_size: few; j_call: TRBJ1-2; cdr3_nt: TGCGCCAGCGGACGACAGGGGCCAGACTATGGCTACACCTTC; cdr3_aa: CASGRQGPDYGYTF
v_call: TRBV12-3/TRBV12-4; d_call: NA; clone_size: many; j_call: TRBJ2-5; cdr3_nt: TGTGCCAGCAGTCCCCGAAGCAGTAAACAAGAGACCCAGTACTTC; cdr3_aa: CASSPRSSKQETQYF
v_call: TRBV28; d_call: TRBD1; clone_size: few; j_call: TRBJ1-5; cdr3_nt: TGTGCCAGCAGTTCGGGACAGCTGACTGTAAATCAGCCCCAGCATTTT; cdr3_aa: CASSSGQLTVNQPQHF
v_call: TRBV5-1; d_call: TRBD2; clone_size: NA; j_call: TRBJ2-1; cdr3_nt: TGCGCCAGCAGCGTTAGCGGGGGGGTCTATGAGCAGTTCTTC; cdr3_aa: CASSVSGGVYEQFF
v_call: TRBV5-1; d_call: NA; clone_size: few; j_call: TRBJ1-2; cdr3_nt: TGCGCCAGCAGCACTTTTACAGGGATCTATGGCTACACCTTC; cdr3_aa: CASSTFTGIYGYTF
v_call: TRBV10-1; d_call: TRBD1; clone_size: few; j_call: TRBJ2-2; cdr3_nt: TGCGCCAGCGGGGACAGGTCGAACACCGGGGAGCTGTTTTTT; cdr3_aa: CASGDRSNTGELFF
v_call: TRBV20-1; d_call: TRBD2; clone_size: few; j_call: TRBJ2-1; cdr3_nt: TGCAGTGCTAGAGATCCCGGGACTAGCGGGGGAGAGCAGTTCTTC; cdr3_aa: CSARDPGTSGGEQFF
v_call: TRBV20-1; d_call: NA; clone_size: few; j_call: TRBJ2-1; cdr3_nt: TGCAGTGCCGTCCTAACGGGGGCGAATGAGCAGTTCTTC; cdr3_aa: CSAVLTGANEQFF
v_call: TRBV7-8; d_call: NA; clone_size: many; j_call: TRBJ2-5; cdr3_nt: TGTGCCAGCAGCCTCTTGTCGGTGGGGGAGCTTCAAGAGACCCAGTACTTC; cdr3_aa: CASSLLSVGELQETQYF
v_call: TRBV7-9; d_call: NA; clone_size: NA; j_call: TRBJ1-2; cdr3_nt: TGTGCCAGCAGCTTAGCGGTACGGACCCCTGATGACACCTTC; cdr3_aa: CASSLAVRTPDDTF
v_call: TRBV29-1; d_call: NA; clone_size: NA; j_call: TRBJ1-1; cdr3_nt: TGCAGCGTTGAACTCAGGTCCACTGAAGCTTTCTTT; cdr3_aa: CSVELRSTEAFF
v_call: TRBV20-1; d_call: NA; clone_size: NA; j_call: TRBJ1-1; cdr3_nt: TGCAGTGCGATCCTTAAGTACTTGAACACTGAAGCTTTCTTT; cdr3_aa: CSAILKYLNTEAFF
v_call: TRBV27; d_call: TRBD2; clone_size: NA; j_call: TRBJ2-3; cdr3_nt: TGTGCCAGCAGTTCGGGACTAGCGGGACCCACAGATACGCAGTATTTT; cdr3_aa: CASSSGLAGPTDTQYF
v_call: TRBV15; d_call: NA; clone_size: many; j_call: TRBJ1-5; cdr3_nt: TGTGCCACCAGTTCCCAGGGGAATCAGCCCCAGCATTTT; cdr3_aa: CATSSQGNQPQHF
v_call: TRBV6-2/TRBV6-3; d_call: TRBD2; clone_size: few; j_call: TRBJ2-1; cdr3_nt: TGTGCCAGCAGTTCCGGACTAGCGGACGAGTTCTTC; cdr3_aa: CASSSGLADEFF
v_call: TRBV6-1; d_call: NA; clone_size: NA; j_call: TRBJ2-3; cdr3_nt: TGTGCCAGCAGGGCAGGGGTGGTCGCAGATACGCAGTATTTT; cdr3_aa: CASRAGVVADTQYF
v_call: TRBV10-3; d_call: NA; clone_size: few; j_call: TRBJ1-5; cdr3_nt: TGTGCCATCAGTGATCGACAGGACAATCAGCCCCAGCATTTT; cdr3_aa: CAISDRQDNQPQHF
v_call: TRBV9; d_call: NA; clone_size: many; j_call: TRBJ2-1; cdr3_nt: TGTGCCAGCAGCGTAGAAGTCGGGCGGTACAATGAGCAGTTCTTC; cdr3_aa: CASSVEVGRYNEQFF
v_call: TRBV6-5; d_call: NA; clone_size: many; j_call: TRBJ2-7; cdr3_nt: TGTGCCAGCAGTTACTCGACGGGTGGCCTCTACGAGCAGTACTTC; cdr3_aa: CASSYSTGGLYEQYF
v_call: TRBV7-8; d_call: NA; clone_size: few; j_call: TRBJ1-5; cdr3_nt: TGTGCCAGCAGCCTCCTCCGGAGTGGCAATCAGCCCCAGCATTTT; cdr3_aa: CASSLLRSGNQPQHF
v_call: TRBV20-1; d_call: TRBD2; clone_size: few; j_call: TRBJ2-1; cdr3_nt: TGCAGTGTTGAGCGGGAGAATGAGCAGTTCTTC; cdr3_aa: CSVERENEQFF
v_call: TRBV5-1; d_call: TRBD2; clone_size: many; j_call: TRBJ2-1; cdr3_nt: TGCGCCAGCAGCAGAATACCGGGACTAGAAAATGAGCAGTTCTTC; cdr3_aa: CASSRIPGLENEQFF
v_call: TRBV28; d_call: TRBD1; clone_size: few; j_call: TRBJ1-5; cdr3_nt: TGTGCCAGCAGTCCTCCCGGGACAGGGATGATTTATAGCAATCAGCCCCAGCATTTT; cdr3_aa: CASSPPGTGMIYSNQPQHF
v_call: TRBV29-1; d_call: NA; clone_size: few; j_call: TRBJ2-1; cdr3_nt: TGCAGCGTTGATGGGGGGTGGGGGGACGCACATGAGCAGTTCTTC; cdr3_aa: CSVDGGWGDAHEQFF
v_call: TRBV12-3/TRBV12-4; d_call: NA; clone_size: NA; j_call: TRBJ2-5; cdr3_nt: TGTGCCAGCAGTGGAGGGAGACGTCCGTACTTC; cdr3_aa: CASSGGRRPYF
v_call: TRBV11-2; d_call: NA; clone_size: few; j_call: TRBJ2-7; cdr3_nt: TGTGCCAGCAGCTTACGGCCTAGGGGCGAGCAGTACTTC; cdr3_aa: CASSLRPRGEQYF